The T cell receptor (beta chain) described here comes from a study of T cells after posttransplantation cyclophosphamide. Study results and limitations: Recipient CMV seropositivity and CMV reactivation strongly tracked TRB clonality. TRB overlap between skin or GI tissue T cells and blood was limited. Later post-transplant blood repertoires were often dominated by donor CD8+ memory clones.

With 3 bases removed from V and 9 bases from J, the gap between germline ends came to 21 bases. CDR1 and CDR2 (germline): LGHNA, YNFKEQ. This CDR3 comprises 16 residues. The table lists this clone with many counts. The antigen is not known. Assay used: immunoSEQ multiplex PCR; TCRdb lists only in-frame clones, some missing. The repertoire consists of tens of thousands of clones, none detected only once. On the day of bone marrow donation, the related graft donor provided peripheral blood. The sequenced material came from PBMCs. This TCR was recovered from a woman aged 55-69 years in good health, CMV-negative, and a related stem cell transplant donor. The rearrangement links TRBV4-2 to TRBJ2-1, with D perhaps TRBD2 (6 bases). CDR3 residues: CASSQKAGTYESEQFF. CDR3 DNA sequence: TGTGCCAGCAGCCAGAAGGCTGGGACTTACGAGAGTGAGCAGTTCTTC.